Listed here are 9 T cell receptor beta chains from one sample, sequenced in a study of blood T cell repertoires in COVID-19. The method was immunoSEQ multiplex PCR; TCRdb's version includes in-frame clones alone and lacks a portion of them. Of under 250,000 clones listed, nearly 90% are singletons. Sequencing was done on a sample of PBMCs or T cells enriched from blood (not recorded which). These receptors came from a man aged 25 to 45 who had recovered from COVID-19.

The V and J genes are TRBV5-4 and TRBJ2-7; weak D call: TRBD2 (6 bases). V lost 1 base, J lost 0 bases, and 8 bases lay in between. Per germline, CDR1 SGHNT and CDR2 YYREEE (reference sequence). CDR3 length equals 14 residues. The CDR3 DNA follows: TGTGCCAGCAGCTTGTACGGGGGCTCCTACGAGCAGTACTTC. Translated: CASSLYGGSYEQYF.

The gene calls are TRBV28 and TRBJ2-7; 8 positions match TRBD1. Germline CDR1 reads MDHEN; CDR2 reads SYDVKM. The CDR3 spans 13 residues. Trimming at V came to 10 bases and at J to 3 bases, leaving 8 bases not matched to a gene. The CDR3 here is CATRTGIIYEQYF. In nucleotides, the CDR3 is TGTGCCACAAGGACAGGGATAATCTACGAGCAGTACTTC.

The table lists this clone with a count of one. V usage is TRBV30 and J usage is TRBJ1-2; 9 nucleotides line up with TRBD1. Germline-derived CDR1 and CDR2 are GTSNPN and SVGIG (reference sequence). Trimming cost V 0 bases and J 13 bases; bases outside gene matches: 6. This CDR3 is built from 12 residues. The chain's CDR3 is CAWSVLDRGGTF. As DNA, the CDR3 is TGTGCCTGGAGTGTACTGGACAGGGGTGGCACCTTC.

The chain joins TRBV12-3 or TRBV12-4 to TRBJ1-2, with TRBD1 as a possible D gene (6 bases). The germline V and J ends were trimmed by 6 bases and 3 bases, with 11 bases remaining between them. CDR3 size: 13 residues. CDR3 sequence (DNA): TGTGCCAGCAGGCTGACAGGCTACTATGGCTACACCTTC. Translating gives CASRLTGYYGYTF.

The rearrangement uses TRBV18 and TRBJ1-5, with 7 bases identical to TRBD1. Germline V gene sequence: CDR1 KGHSH, CDR2 LQKENI. Unmatched junction bases numbered 13, after V lost 3 bases and J lost 5 bases. The CDR3 consists of 17 residues. The CDR3 is CASSPLPVRGTHQPQHF. As DNA, the CDR3 is TGTGCCAGCTCACCCTTGCCCGTCAGGGGGACGCATCAGCCCCAGCATTTT.

The gene calls are TRBV11-2 and TRBJ1-1; TRBD1 matches at 7 bases. Losses at the gene ends were 5 bases for V and 6 bases for J; bases not matched to a gene: 9. Per the germline V gene, CDR1 is SGHAT and CDR2 is FQNNGV. The CDR3 is 14 amino acids. The CDR3 here is CASSLRQGSPEAFF. DNA of the CDR3: TGTGCCAGCAGCCTAAGACAGGGAAGCCCTGAAGCTTTCTTT.

The chain recombines TRBV7-9 with TRBJ1-1; TRBD1 might be the D (6 bases). The CDR3 is made up of 13 amino acids. The V gene's germline CDR1 is SEHNR and CDR2 FQNEAQ (reference sequence). V was clipped by 5 bases and J by 6 bases, with 13 bases between them. In DNA form, the CDR3 reads TGTGCCAGCAGCCTTTCCGCAGGGGCTGAAGCTTTCTTT. Translated, it gives CASSLSAGAEAFF.

Written as DNA, the CDR3 is TGTGCCAGCAGCCCTGGACAGAATCAGCCCCAGCATTTT. This sequence encodes CASSPGQNQPQHF. The gene calls are TRBV9 and TRBJ1-5; a possible D gene is TRBD1 (6 bases). The CDR3 consists of 13 residues. V was clipped by 4 bases and J by 4 bases, with 9 bases between them. Germline V gene sequence: CDR1 SGDLS, CDR2 YYNGEE.

This clone came up once. V is TRBV3-1 (or the pseudogene TRBV3-2) and J is TRBJ1-5; 7 bases align to TRBD1. Germline loops: CDR1 LGHDT, CDR2 YNNKEL (reference sequence). The CDR3 length is 16 residues. The ends lost 0 bases at V and 9 bases at J; junction bases unmatched: 11. The CDR3 DNA follows: TGTGCCAGCAGCCAAGATGCCCACCACAGGGGTGGGCCCCAGCATTTT. This sequence encodes CASSQDAHHRGGPQHF.